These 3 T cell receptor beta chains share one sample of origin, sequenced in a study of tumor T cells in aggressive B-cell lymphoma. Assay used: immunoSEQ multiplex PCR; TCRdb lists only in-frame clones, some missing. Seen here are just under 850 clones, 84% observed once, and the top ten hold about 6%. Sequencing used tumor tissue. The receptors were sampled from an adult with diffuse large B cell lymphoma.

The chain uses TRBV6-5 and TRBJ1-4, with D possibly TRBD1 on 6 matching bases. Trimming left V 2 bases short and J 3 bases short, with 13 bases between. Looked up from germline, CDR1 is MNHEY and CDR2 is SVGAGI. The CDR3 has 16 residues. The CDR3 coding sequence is TGTGCCAGCAGTTACGGAACAGGGCGCTCTAATGAAAAACTGTTTTTT. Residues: CASSYGTGRSNEKLFF.

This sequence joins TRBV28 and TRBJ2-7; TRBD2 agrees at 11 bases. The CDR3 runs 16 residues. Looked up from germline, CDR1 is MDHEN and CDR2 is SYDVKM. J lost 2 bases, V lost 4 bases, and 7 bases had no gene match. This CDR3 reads CASSSSGTSGTYEQYF. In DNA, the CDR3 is TGTGCCAGCAGTTCATCCGGGACTAGCGGTACCTACGAGCAGTACTTC.

The CDR3 DNA sequence: TGTGCCAGCAGTTCCCTAAGGACAGGGAGAGAGACCCAGTACTTC. It specifies CASSSLRTGRETQYF. The genes are TRBV28 and TRBJ2-5; 8 bases match TRBD1. The CDR3 length is 15 residues. From germline, CDR1 is MDHEN and CDR2 SYDVKM. After removal of 4 bases from V and 4 bases from J, the junction contained 8 bases not matched to a gene.